This T cell receptor (beta chain) was recovered during a study of T cells after yellow fever vaccination. The study's findings and limits: Any FACS-sorted repertoire could hold abundant clonotypes that contaminate it from the bulk population.

This clonotype was counted ten times or more. TCRdb re-analysed the 5' RACE reads in MiXCR, keeping a single row per CDR3 protein. This sample yields around 16,000 distinct CDR3 sequences, of which 4% are seen a single time; more than 0.4% belongs to the top ten. The CDR3 has 15 amino acids. Germline V gives CDR1 SGDLS, CDR2 YYNGEE. V was trimmed by 4 bases and J by 7 bases, leaving 18 bases between them. The receptor comes from a man between 25 and 39 years old who received the YFV17D yellow fever vaccine. The input for sequencing was PBMCs, either bulk or a sorted T-cell subset (CD4+, CD8+, memory, or dextramer-sorted; not recorded which), taken 15 days after the yellow fever booster vaccination. The chain combines TRBV9 with TRBJ2-1; D is unclear. The CDR3: CASSLMSATTNEQFF. For the CDR3, the DNA is TGTGCCAGCAGCCTCATGTCAGCGACGACGAATGAGCAGTTCTTC.